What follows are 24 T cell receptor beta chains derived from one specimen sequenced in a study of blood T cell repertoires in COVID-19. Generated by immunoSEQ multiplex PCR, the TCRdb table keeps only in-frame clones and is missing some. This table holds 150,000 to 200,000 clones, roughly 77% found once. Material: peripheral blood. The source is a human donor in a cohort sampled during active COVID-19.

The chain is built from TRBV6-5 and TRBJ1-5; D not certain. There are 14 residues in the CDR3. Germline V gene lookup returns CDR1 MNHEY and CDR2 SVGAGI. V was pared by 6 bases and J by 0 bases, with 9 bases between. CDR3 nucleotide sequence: TGTGCCAGCAGAACTCCTTATAGCAATCAGCCCCAGCATTTT. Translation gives CASRTPYSNQPQHF.

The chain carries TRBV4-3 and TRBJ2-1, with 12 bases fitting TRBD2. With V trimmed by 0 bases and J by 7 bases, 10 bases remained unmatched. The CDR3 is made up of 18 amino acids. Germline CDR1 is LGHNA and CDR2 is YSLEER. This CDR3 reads CASSQEVLRTSGKNEQFF. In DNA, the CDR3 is TGCGCCAGCAGCCAAGAAGTACTCCGGACTAGCGGGAAAAATGAGCAGTTCTTC.

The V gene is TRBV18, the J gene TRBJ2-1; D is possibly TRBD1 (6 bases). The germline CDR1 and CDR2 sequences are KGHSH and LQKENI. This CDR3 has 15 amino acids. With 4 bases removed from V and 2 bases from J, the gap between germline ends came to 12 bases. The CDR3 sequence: CASSRYRDAYNEQFF. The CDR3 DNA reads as TGTGCCAGCTCACGGTACAGGGACGCCTACAATGAGCAGTTCTTC. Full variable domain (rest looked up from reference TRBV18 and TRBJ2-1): NAGVMQNPRHLVRRRGQEARLRCSPMKGHSHVYWYRQLPEEGLKFMVYLQKENIIDESGMPKERFSAEFPKEGPSILRIQQVVRGDSAAYFCASSRYRDAYNEQFFGPGTRLTVL.

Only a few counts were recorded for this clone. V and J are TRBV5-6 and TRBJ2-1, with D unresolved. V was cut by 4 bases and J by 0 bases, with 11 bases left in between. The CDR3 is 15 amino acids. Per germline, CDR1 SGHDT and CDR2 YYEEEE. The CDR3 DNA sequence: TGTGCCAGCAGCGCCATCACGGTCTCCTACAATGAGCAGTTCTTC. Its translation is CASSAITVSYNEQFF.

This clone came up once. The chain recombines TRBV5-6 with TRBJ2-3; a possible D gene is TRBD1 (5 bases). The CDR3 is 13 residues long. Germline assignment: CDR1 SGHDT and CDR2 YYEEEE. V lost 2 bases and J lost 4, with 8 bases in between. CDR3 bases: TGTGCCAGCAGCTTCGCCAGGGCAGATACGCAGTATTTT. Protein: CASSFARADTQYF.

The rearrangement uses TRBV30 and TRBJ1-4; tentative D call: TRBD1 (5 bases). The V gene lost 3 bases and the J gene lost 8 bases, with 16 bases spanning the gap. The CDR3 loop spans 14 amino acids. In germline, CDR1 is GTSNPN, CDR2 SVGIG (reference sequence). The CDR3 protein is CAWSVQDLGEKLFF. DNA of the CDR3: TGTGCCTGGAGCGTACAGGACCTTGGGGAAAAACTGTTTTTT.

The CDR3 loop is CASTQTGQNTEAFF. The CDR3 DNA reads TGTGCCAGCACTCAGACAGGGCAGAACACTGAAGCTTTCTTT. The V gene is TRBV7-9, the J gene TRBJ1-1; 7 bases fit TRBD1. The V gene end was trimmed by 7 bases and the J gene end by 1 base; junction bases not matched to a gene: 6. Germline V gives CDR1 SEHNR, CDR2 FQNEAQ (reference sequence). The CDR3 consists of 14 residues.

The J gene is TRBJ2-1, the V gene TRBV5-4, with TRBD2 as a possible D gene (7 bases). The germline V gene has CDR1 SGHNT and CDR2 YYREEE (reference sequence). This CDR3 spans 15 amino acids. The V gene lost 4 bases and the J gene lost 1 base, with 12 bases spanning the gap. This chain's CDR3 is CASSGGGGSYNEQFF. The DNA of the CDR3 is TGTGCCAGCAGCGGGGGCGGGGGATCCTACAATGAGCAGTTCTTC. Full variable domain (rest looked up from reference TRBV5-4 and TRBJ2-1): ETGVTQSPTHLIKTRGQQVTLRCSSQSGHNTVSWYQQALGQGPQFIFQYYREEENGRGNFPPRFSGLQFPNYSSELNVNALELDDSALYLCASSGGGGSYNEQFFGPGTRLTVL.

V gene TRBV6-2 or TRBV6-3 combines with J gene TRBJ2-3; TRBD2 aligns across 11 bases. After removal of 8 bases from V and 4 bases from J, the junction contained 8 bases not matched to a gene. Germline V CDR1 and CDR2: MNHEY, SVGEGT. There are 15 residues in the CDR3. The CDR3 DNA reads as TGTGCCAGCCGCCGGGCACTAGCGGGAGCAGATACGCAGTATTTT. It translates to CASRRALAGADTQYF.

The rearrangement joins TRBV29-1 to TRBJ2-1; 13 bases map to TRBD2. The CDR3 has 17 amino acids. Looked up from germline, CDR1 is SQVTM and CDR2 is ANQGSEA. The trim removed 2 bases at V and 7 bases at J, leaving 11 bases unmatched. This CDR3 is CSVEPLEGLAGPNEQFF. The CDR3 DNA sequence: TGCAGCGTTGAACCCCTGGAGGGACTAGCGGGACCAAATGAGCAGTTCTTC.

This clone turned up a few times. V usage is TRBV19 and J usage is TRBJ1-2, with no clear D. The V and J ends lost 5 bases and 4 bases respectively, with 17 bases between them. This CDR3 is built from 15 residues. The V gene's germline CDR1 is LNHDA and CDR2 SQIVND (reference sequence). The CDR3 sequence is CASSASIGGFYGYTF. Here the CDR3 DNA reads TGTGCCAGTAGTGCTTCGATCGGAGGTTTCTATGGCTACACCTTC.

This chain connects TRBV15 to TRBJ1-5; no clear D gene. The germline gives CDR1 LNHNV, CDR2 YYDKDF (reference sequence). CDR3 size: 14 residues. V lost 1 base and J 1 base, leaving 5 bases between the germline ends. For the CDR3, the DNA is TGTGCCACCAGCAGAGCCGGGAGCAATCAGCCCCAGCATTTT. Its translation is CATSRAGSNQPQHF.

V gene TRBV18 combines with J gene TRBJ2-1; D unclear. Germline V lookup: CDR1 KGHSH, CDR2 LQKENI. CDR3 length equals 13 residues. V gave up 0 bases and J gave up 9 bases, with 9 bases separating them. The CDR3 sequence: CASSPPNGGEQFF. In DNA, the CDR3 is TGTGCCAGCTCACCACCGAACGGTGGTGAGCAGTTCTTC. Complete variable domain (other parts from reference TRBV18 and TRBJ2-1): NAGVMQNPRHLVRRRGQEARLRCSPMKGHSHVYWYRQLPEEGLKFMVYLQKENIIDESGMPKERFSAEFPKEGPSILRIQQVVRGDSAAYFCASSPPNGGEQFFGPGTRLTVL.

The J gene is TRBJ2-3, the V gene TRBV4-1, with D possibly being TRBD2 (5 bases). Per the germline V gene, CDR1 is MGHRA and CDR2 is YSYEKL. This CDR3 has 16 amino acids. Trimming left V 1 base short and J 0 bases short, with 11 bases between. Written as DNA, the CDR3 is TGCGCCAGCAGCCAAGGGTCTGCGGGTAGCACAGATACGCAGTATTTT. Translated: CASSQGSAGSTDTQYF.

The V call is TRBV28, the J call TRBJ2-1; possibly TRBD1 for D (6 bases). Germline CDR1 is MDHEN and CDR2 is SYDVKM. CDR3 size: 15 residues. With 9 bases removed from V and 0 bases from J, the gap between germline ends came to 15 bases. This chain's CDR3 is CASFSPGDSYNEQFF. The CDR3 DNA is TGTGCCAGTTTCTCACCAGGGGACTCCTACAATGAGCAGTTCTTC.

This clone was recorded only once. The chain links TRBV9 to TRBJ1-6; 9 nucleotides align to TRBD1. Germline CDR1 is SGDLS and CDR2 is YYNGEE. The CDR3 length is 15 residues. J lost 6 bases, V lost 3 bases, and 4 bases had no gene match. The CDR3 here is CASSAGQGGNSPLHF. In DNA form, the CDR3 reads TGTGCCAGCAGCGCGGGACAGGGAGGTAATTCACCCCTCCACTTT.

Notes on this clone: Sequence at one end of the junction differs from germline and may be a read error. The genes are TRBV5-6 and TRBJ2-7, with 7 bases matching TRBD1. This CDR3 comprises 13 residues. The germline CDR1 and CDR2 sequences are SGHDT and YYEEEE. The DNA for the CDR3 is TGTGCCAGCAGCTTAGGGGGCGGAGGTGGGGATGGATTC. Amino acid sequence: CASSLGGGGGDGF.

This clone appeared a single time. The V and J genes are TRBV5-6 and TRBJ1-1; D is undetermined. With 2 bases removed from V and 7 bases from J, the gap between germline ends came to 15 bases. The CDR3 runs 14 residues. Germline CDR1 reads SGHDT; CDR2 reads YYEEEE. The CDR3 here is CASSFTTEGGEAFF. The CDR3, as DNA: TGTGCCAGCAGCTTCACGACCGAAGGCGGTGAAGCTTTCTTT.

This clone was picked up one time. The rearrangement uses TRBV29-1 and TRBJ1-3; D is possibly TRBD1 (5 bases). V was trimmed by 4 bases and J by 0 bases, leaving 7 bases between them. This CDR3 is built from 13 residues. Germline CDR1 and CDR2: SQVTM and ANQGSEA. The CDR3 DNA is TGCAGCGTTGGACAGAGCTCTGGAAACACCATATATTTT. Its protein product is CSVGQSSGNTIYF. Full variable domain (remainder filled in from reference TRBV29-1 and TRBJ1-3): SAVISQKPSRDICQRGTSLTIQCQVDSQVTMMFWYRQQPGQSLTLIATANQGSEATYESGFVIDKFPISRPNLTFSTLTVSNMSPEDSSIYLCSVGQSSGNTIYFGEGSWLTVV.

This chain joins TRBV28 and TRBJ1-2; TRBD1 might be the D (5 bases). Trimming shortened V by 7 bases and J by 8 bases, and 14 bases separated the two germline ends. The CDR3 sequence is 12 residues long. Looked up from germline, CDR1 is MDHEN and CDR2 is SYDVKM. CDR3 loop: CASKTRVGGYTF. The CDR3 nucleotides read TGTGCCAGCAAAACCAGGGTGGGCGGCTACACCTTC.

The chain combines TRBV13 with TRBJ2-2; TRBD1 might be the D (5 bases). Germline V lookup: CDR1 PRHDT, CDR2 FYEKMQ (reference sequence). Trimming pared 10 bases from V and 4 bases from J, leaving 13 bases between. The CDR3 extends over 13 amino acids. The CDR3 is CANTIRGTGELFF. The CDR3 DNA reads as TGTGCCAATACTATAAGGGGCACCGGGGAGCTGTTTTTT.

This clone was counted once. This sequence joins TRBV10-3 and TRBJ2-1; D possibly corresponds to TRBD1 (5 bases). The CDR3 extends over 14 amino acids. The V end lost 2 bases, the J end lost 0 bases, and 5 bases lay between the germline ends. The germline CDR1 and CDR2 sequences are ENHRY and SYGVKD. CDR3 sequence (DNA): TGTGCCATCAGTGAGGACAGCTCCTACAATGAGCAGTTCTTC. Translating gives CAISEDSSYNEQFF.

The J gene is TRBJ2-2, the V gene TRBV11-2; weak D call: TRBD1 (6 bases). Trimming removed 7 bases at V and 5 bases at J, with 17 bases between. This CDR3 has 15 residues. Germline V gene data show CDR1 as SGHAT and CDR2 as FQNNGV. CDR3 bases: TGTGCCAGCAACCCCACCAGGGGTCTAACCGGGGAGCTGTTTTTT. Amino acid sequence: CASNPTRGLTGELFF.

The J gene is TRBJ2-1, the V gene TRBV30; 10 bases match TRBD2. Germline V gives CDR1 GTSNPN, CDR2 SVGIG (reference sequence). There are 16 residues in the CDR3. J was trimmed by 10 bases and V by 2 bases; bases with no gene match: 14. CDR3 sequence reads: CAWSPNGAGGRSEQFF. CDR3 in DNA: TGTGCCTGGAGTCCAAATGGAGCGGGAGGGCGATCGGAGCAGTTCTTC.